Shown below are 5 T cell receptor beta chains from a single sample sequenced in a study of T cell responses to AZD1222 COVID-19 vaccine. Measured with immunoSEQ multiplex PCR; TCRdb has only the in-frame clones, and not every one. Of 140,000 to 150,000 clones in the sample, around four fifths were seen once. The source material was peripheral blood, sampled on day 0 of MenACWY control vaccination. All receptors come from an adult in good health.

The chain joins TRBV3-1 (or the pseudogene TRBV3-2) to TRBJ2-3; no definite D call. V was clipped by 2 bases and J by 6 bases, with 18 bases between them. CDR3 length: 16 residues. Germline V gives CDR1 LGHDT, CDR2 YNNKEL (reference sequence). CDR3 amino acids: CASSQWDLPSSDTQYF. DNA for the CDR3: TGTGCCAGCAGCCAATGGGATCTTCCATCATCGGATACGCAGTATTTT.

This chain connects TRBV6-5 to TRBJ2-7; 9 bases line up with TRBD1. Germline V gene lookup returns CDR1 MNHEY and CDR2 SVGAGI. The CDR3 covers 16 residues. The V segment lost 4 bases and the J segment 1 base; nucleotides outside the gene matches: 8. The CDR3 here is CASSSATTGGSYEQYF. DNA of the CDR3: TGTGCCAGCAGTTCCGCAACGACAGGGGGATCCTACGAGCAGTACTTC.

This clone was observed once. The chain is built from TRBV10-3 and TRBJ2-2, with TRBD2 matching 7 bases. This CDR3 is built from 13 residues. From germline, CDR1 is ENHRY and CDR2 SYGVKD. The J segment lost 7 bases and the V segment lost 8 bases, leaving 7 bases of the junction unmatched. The CDR3 region is CAIGGESFGELFF. The CDR3 region has the DNA TGTGCCATCGGGGGGGAGTCGTTCGGGGAGCTGTTTTTT.

The chain employs TRBV3-1 (or the pseudogene TRBV3-2) and TRBJ2-5, with TRBD2 identical over 14 bases. The J segment lost 4 bases and the V segment lost 1 base, leaving 2 bases of the junction unmatched. The germline V gene encodes CDR1 LGHDT and CDR2 YNNKEL (reference sequence). The CDR3 is 16 amino acids. The chain's CDR3 is CASSQGGTSGGETQYF. DNA for the CDR3: TGTGCCAGCAGCCAAGGGGGGACTAGCGGGGGAGAGACCCAGTACTTC.

V and J are TRBV15 and TRBJ1-4; 7 bases map to TRBD1. CDR1 is LNHNV and CDR2 is YYDKDF in the germline V gene (reference sequence). V shed 4 bases, J shed 4 bases, and the junction held 3 bases outside the gene matches. The CDR3 length is 14 residues. The CDR3 sequence: CATSKGTDNEKLFF. The CDR3 region has the DNA TGTGCCACCAGCAAAGGGACAGATAATGAAAAACTGTTTTTT. The variable domain in full, completed from reference TRBV15 and TRBJ1-4, reads DAMVIQNPRYQVTQFGKPVTLSCSQTLNHNVMYWYQQKSSQAPKLLFHYYDKDFNNEADTPDNFQSRRPNTSFCFLDIRSPGLGDTAMYLCATSKGTDNEKLFFGSGTQLSVL.